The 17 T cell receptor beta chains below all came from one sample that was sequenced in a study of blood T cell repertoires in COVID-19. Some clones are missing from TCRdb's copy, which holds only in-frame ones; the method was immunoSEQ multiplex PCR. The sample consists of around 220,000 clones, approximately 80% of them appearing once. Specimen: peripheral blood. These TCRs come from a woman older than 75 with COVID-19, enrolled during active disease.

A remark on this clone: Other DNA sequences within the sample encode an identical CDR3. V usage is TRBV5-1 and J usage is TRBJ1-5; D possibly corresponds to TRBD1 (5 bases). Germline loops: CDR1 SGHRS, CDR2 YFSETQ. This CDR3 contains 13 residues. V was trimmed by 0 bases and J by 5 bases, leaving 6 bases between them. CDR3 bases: TGCGCCAGCAGCTTGGCGGGGGATCAGCCCCAGCATTTT. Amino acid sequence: CASSLAGDQPQHF.

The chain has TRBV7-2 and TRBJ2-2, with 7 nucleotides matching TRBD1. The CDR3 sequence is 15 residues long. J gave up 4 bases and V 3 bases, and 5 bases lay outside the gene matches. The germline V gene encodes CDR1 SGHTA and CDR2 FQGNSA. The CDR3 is CASSLRQGPTGELFF. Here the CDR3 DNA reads TGTGCCAGCAGCTTGCGACAGGGTCCCACCGGGGAGCTGTTTTTT. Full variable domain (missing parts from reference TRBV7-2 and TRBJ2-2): GAGVSQSPSNKVTEKGKDVELRCDPISGHTALYWYRQSLGQGLEFLIYFQGNSAPDKSGLPSDRFSAERTGGSVSTLTIQRTQQEDSAVYLCASSLRQGPTGELFFGEGSRLTVL.

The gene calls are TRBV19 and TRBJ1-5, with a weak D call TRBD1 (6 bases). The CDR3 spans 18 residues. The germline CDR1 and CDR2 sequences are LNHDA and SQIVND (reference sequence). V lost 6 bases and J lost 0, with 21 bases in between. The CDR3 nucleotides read TGTGCCAGTAGCACCATACAGGGTAGGGTCGGTAGCAATCAGCCCCAGCATTTT. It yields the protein CASSTIQGRVGSNQPQHF.

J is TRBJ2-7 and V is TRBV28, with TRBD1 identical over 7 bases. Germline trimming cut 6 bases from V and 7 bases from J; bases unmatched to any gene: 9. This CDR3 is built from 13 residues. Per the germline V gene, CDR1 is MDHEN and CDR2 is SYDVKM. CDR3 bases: TGTGCCAGCAGACCCCCTGCCAGGGGGGAGCAGTACTTC. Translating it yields CASRPPARGEQYF.

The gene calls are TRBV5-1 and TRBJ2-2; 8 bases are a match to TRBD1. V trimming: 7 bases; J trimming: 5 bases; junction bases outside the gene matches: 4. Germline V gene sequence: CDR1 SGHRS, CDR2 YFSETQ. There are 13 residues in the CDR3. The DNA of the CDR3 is TGCGCCAGCGGGGGACAGGATACCGGGGAGCTGTTTTTT. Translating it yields CASGGQDTGELFF.

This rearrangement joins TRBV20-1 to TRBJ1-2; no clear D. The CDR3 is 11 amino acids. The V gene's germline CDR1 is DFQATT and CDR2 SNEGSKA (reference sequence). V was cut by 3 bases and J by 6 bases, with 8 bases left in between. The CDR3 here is CSASPPDGYTF. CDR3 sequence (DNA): TGCAGTGCTAGCCCCCCTGATGGCTACACCTTC.

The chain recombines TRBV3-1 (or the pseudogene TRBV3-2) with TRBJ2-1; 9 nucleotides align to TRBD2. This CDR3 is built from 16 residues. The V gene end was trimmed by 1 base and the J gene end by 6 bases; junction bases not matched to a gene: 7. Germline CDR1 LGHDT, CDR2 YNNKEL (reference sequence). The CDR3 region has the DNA TGTGCCAGCAGCCAAGGGCTGACTAGCGGACTCAATGAGCAGTTCTTC. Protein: CASSQGLTSGLNEQFF.

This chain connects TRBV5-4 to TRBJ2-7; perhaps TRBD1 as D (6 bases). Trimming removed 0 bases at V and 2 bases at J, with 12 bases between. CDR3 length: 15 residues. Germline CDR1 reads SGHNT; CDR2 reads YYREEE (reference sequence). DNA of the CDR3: TGTGCCAGCAGCTTGGGGGGGCAGGGTACCTACGAGCAGTACTTC. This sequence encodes CASSLGGQGTYEQYF.

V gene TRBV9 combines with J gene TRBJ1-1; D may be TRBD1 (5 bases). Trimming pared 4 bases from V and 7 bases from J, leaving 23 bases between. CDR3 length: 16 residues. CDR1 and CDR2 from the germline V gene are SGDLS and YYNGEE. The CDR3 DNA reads TGTGCCAGCAGCTCAGGCAGGATCTCCATGGGGGGTGAAGCTTTCTTT. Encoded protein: CASSSGRISMGGEAFF.

CDR3 in amino acids: CASSEQGGAFF. In DNA form, the CDR3 reads TGTGCCAGCTCAGAACAGGGGGGAGCTTTCTTT. The J gene is TRBJ1-1, the V gene TRBV18; TRBD1 agrees at 8 bases. With V trimmed by 5 bases and J by 10 bases, 3 bases remained unmatched. The CDR3 is made up of 11 amino acids. Germline CDR1 and CDR2: KGHSH and LQKENI.

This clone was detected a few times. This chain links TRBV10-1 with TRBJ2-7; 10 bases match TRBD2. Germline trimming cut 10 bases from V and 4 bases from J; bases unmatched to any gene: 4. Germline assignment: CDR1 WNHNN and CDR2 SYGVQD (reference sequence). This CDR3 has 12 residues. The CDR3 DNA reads TGCGCCACCCCTAGCGGGAGTTACGAGCAGTACTTC. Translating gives CATPSGSYEQYF.

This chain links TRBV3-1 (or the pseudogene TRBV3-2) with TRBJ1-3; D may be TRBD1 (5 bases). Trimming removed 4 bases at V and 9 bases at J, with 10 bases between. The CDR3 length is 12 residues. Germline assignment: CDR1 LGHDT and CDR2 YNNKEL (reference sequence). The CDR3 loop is CASSPGTGTIYF. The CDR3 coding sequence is TGTGCCAGCAGCCCCGGTACAGGCACCATATATTTT.

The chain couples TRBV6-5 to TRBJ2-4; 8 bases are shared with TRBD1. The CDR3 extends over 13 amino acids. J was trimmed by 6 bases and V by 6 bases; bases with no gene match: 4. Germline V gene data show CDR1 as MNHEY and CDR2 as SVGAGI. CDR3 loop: CASRTGGRNIQYF. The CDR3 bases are TGTGCCAGCAGAACAGGGGGTAGAAACATTCAGTACTTC.

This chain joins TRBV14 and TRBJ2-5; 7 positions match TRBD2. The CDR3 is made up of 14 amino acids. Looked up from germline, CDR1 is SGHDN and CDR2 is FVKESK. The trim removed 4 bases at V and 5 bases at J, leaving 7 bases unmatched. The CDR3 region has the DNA TGTGCCAGCAGCCCCAGCTGGGGGGGGGAGACCCAGTACTTC. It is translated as CASSPSWGGETQYF.

CDR3 sequence (DNA): TGTGCCAGCTCACCACCCGGGACTAGCGGGAGTTTCGCCTACGAGCAGTACTTC. It translates to CASSPPGTSGSFAYEQYF. V and J are TRBV18 and TRBJ2-7, with 14 bases lining up with TRBD2. Trimming at V came to 0 bases and at J to 2 bases, leaving 6 bases not matched to a gene. The CDR3 runs to 18 residues. Germline CDR1 is KGHSH and CDR2 is LQKENI.

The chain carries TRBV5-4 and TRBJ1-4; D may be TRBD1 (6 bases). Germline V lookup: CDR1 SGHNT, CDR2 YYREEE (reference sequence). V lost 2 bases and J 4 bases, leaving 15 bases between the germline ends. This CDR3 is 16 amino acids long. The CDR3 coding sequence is TGTGCCAGCAGCTTAAGGCCGACAGGAGTTAATGAAAAACTGTTTTTT. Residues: CASSLRPTGVNEKLFF.

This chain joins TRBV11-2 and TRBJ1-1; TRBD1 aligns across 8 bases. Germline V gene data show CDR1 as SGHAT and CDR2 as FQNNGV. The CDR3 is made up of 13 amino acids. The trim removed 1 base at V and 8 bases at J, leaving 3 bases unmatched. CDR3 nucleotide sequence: TGTGCCAGCAGCTTAGCCCGGACAGGGGAAGCTTTCTTT. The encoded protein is CASSLARTGEAFF.